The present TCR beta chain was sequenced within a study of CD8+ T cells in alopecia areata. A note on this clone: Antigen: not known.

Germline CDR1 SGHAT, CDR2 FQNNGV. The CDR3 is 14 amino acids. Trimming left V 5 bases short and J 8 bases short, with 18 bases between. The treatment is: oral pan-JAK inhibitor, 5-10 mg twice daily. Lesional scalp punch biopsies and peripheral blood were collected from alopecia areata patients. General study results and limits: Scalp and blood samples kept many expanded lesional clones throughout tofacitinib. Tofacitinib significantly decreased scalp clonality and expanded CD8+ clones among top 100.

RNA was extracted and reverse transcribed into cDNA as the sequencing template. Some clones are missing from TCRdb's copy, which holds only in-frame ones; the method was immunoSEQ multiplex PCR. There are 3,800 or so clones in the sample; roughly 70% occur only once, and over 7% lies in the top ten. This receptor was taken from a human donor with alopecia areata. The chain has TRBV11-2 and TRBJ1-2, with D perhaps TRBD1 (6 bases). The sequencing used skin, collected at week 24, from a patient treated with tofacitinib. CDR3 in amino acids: CASSAPGVANGYTF. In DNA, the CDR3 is TGTGCCAGCAGCGCTCCAGGGGTCGCGAACGGCTACACCTTC.